The next 27 T cell receptor beta chains were all read from a single sample in a study of shared clonotypes between healthy human individuals. Only in-frame clones appear in the TCRdb table, and some are missing; sequencing was by immunoSEQ multiplex PCR. There are about 2.1 million clones in the sample; around 93% occur only once, and around 1.7% lies in the top ten. Naive CD8 cells, CD45RO-negative and positively selected for CCR7, excluded terminally differentiated effector memory CD45RA+ cells. Sequencing was carried out using naive CD8+ T cells from PBMCs. All receptors derive from a young man in good health. Some clones in this sample may be carry-over from other donors' samples.

This clone was seen a few times. The chain combines TRBV2 with TRBJ1-1, with D maybe TRBD1 (5 bases). The CDR3 runs to 14 residues. Trimming removed 3 bases at V and 5 bases at J, with 13 bases between. CDR1 and CDR2 (germline): SNHLY, FYNNEI. CDR3 protein: CASSDVREVTEAFF. The CDR3 bases are TGTGCCAGCAGTGACGTCAGGGAAGTTACTGAAGCTTTCTTT.

The chain couples TRBV7-9 to TRBJ2-7, with D perhaps matching TRBD1 (6 bases). Germline V gives CDR1 SEHNR, CDR2 FQNEAQ (reference sequence). CDR3 length: 12 amino acids. Trimming removed 5 bases at V and 8 bases at J, with 13 bases between. In DNA, the CDR3 is TGTGCCAGCAGCCCACAGGGAGTACAGCAGTACTTC. Protein product: CASSPQGVQQYF.

The table lists this clone with a count of one. The chain recombines TRBV19 with TRBJ2-7; D is perhaps TRBD1 or TRBD2 (5 bases each). V shed 5 bases and J shed 2 bases, with 10 bases lying between them. Germline CDR1 is LNHDA and CDR2 is SQIVND (reference sequence). The CDR3 is made up of 13 amino acids. CDR3 sequence (DNA): TGTGCCAGTAGTTTGAGGGGAACCTACGAGCAGTACTTC. Its translation: CASSLRGTYEQYF.

CDR3 DNA sequence: TGTGCCAGCAGGGGCCGCACAGATACGCAGTATTTT. Translation: CASRGRTDTQYF. This sequence joins TRBV7-8 and TRBJ2-3; the D is unclear. The V end was cut by 6 bases, the J end by 1 base, with 5 bases between. CDR1 is SGHVS and CDR2 is FQNEAQ in the germline V gene. The CDR3 is 12 amino acids.

The chain combines TRBV27 with TRBJ1-5; D may be TRBD1 (5 bases). The CDR3 spans 15 residues. The germline V and J ends were trimmed by 4 bases and 4 bases, with 14 bases remaining between them. Per the germline V gene, CDR1 is MNHEY and CDR2 is SMNVEV (reference sequence). The CDR3 nucleotides read TGTGCCAGCAGTTCTAAAAGGCCAGGGAATCAGCCCCAGCATTTT. Translating it yields CASSSKRPGNQPQHF.

This chain links TRBV13 with TRBJ2-1; D gene ambiguous. CDR3 size: 12 residues. The V and J ends lost 5 bases and 8 bases respectively, with 10 bases between them. Germline loops: CDR1 PRHDT, CDR2 FYEKMQ (reference sequence). CDR3 bases: TGTGCCAGCAGCCCACGTTTCGATGAGCAGTTCTTC. Translated, it gives CASSPRFDEQFF.

The rearrangement joins TRBV5-1 to TRBJ2-7; no clear D gene. The V and J ends lost 0 bases and 5 bases respectively, with 12 bases between them. CDR3 length: 14 residues. CDR1 is SGHRS and CDR2 is YFSETQ in the germline V gene. The CDR3 coding sequence is TGCGCCAGCAGCTTGGCCGGCCCTGACGACGAGCAGTACTTC. It encodes CASSLAGPDDEQYF. Together with reference TRBV5-1 and TRBJ2-7, the CDR3 gives the full variable domain: KAGVTQTPRYLIKTRGQQVTLSCSPISGHRSVSWYQQTPGQGLQFLFEYFSETQRNKGNFPGRFSGRQFSNSRSEMNVSTLELGDSALYLCASSLAGPDDEQYFGPGTRLTVT.

V gene TRBV7-9 combines with J gene TRBJ2-5; 12 bases line up with TRBD2. The germline gives CDR1 SEHNR, CDR2 FQNEAQ (reference sequence). The ends lost 4 bases at V and 1 base at J; junction bases unmatched: 10. This CDR3 is built from 18 residues. CDR3: CASSSGAGLAGGQETQYF. The CDR3 DNA is TGTGCCAGCAGCTCAGGGGCGGGACTAGCGGGCGGCCAAGAGACCCAGTACTTC.

The V gene is TRBV25-1, the J gene TRBJ2-1, with 8 bases fitting TRBD1. Looked up from germline, CDR1 is MGHDK and CDR2 is SYGVNS. The CDR3 covers 16 residues. Germline trimming cut 5 bases from V and 6 bases from J; bases unmatched to any gene: 12. The CDR3 sequence: CASSFRAGGSSNEQFF. The DNA for the CDR3 is TGTGCCAGCAGTTTTCGGGCAGGGGGCTCAAGCAATGAGCAGTTCTTC.

This chain uses TRBV7-9 with TRBJ2-5; the match to TRBD1 covers 12 bases. V trimming: 5 bases; J trimming: 10 bases; junction bases outside the gene matches: 14. Germline CDR1 is SEHNR and CDR2 is FQNEAQ (reference sequence). The CDR3 totals 16 residues. The CDR3 bases are TGTGCCAGCAGCCAATCCGGGACAGGGGGCAAGGAGGACCAGTACTTC. It codes for CASSQSGTGGKEDQYF. Using reference TRBV7-9 and TRBJ2-5 for the parts outside the CDR3, the full variable domain is DTGVSQNPRHKITKRGQNVTFRCDPISEHNRLYWYRQTLGQGPEFLTYFQNEAQLEKSRLLSDRFSAERPKGSFSTLEIQRTEQGDSAMYLCASSQSGTGGKEDQYFGPGTRLLVL.

The chain has TRBV6-5 and TRBJ2-1; the D is unclear. The V end lost 0 bases, the J end lost 3 bases, and 6 bases lay between the germline ends. The CDR3 length is 14 residues. The germline V gene encodes CDR1 MNHEY and CDR2 SVGAGI. CDR3 coding DNA: TGTGCCAGCAGTTACTCGGACGGCTACAATGAGCAGTTCTTC. Its protein product is CASSYSDGYNEQFF.

The V call is TRBV7-9, the J call TRBJ1-1; TRBD1 agrees at 8 bases. Germline CDR1 reads SEHNR; CDR2 reads FQNEAQ (reference sequence). J lost 7 bases, V lost 3 bases, and 7 bases had no gene match. This CDR3 is 14 amino acids long. CDR3: CASSFMDRDHEAFF. The CDR3 DNA follows: TGTGCCAGCAGCTTTATGGACAGGGACCATGAAGCTTTCTTT.

The chain carries TRBV30 and TRBJ2-3, with D possibly being TRBD1 or TRBD2 (6 bases each). The CDR3 is 15 amino acids. CDR1 is GTSNPN and CDR2 is SVGIG in the germline V gene (reference sequence). V was clipped by 8 bases and J by 2 bases, with 20 bases between them. The CDR3: CAEGGGTTYTDTQYF. CDR3 DNA: TGTGCCGAGGGGGGCGGGACGACCTACACAGATACGCAGTATTTT.

This clone was recorded once. This chain uses TRBV15 with TRBJ1-3; D possibly corresponds to TRBD1 (5 bases). The germline gives CDR1 LNHNV, CDR2 YYDKDF (reference sequence). The CDR3 spans 16 residues. V was cut by 2 bases and J by 4 bases, with 15 bases left in between. CDR3 in amino acids: CATSRSIGGSGNTIYF. CDR3 DNA sequence: TGTGCCACCAGCAGAAGCATTGGGGGGTCCGGAAACACCATATATTTT.

The chain combines TRBV28 with TRBJ1-5; D remains ambiguous. V was trimmed by 5 bases and J by 4 bases, leaving 24 bases between them. The CDR3 consists of 18 residues. Germline V gene lookup returns CDR1 MDHEN and CDR2 SYDVKM. The CDR3 sequence: CASSSAGFPDRRNQPQHF. The DNA of the CDR3 is TGTGCCAGCAGTAGTGCAGGTTTTCCGGACCGACGGAATCAGCCCCAGCATTTT.

The genes are TRBV27 and TRBJ2-7; no clear D gene. CDR1 is MNHEY and CDR2 is SMNVEV in the germline V gene (reference sequence). Trimming took 0 bases from V and 5 from J, leaving 8 bases between them. The CDR3 is 13 amino acids. CDR3 sequence reads: CASSLSLYHEQYF. Here the CDR3 DNA reads TGTGCCAGCAGTTTATCCCTCTACCACGAGCAGTACTTC.

V and J are TRBV19 and TRBJ2-1, with 9 bases lining up with TRBD2. V was clipped by 5 bases and J by 3 bases; unmatched bases: 11. Germline V gene lookup returns CDR1 LNHDA and CDR2 SQIVND (reference sequence). The CDR3 sequence is 17 residues long. CDR3 residues: CASSLPGTSPFYNEQFF. For the CDR3, the DNA is TGTGCCAGTAGTTTACCCGGGACTAGCCCTTTCTACAATGAGCAGTTCTTC.

This clone appeared once. The chain couples TRBV12-5 to TRBJ1-5; 8 positions agree with TRBD1. Losses at the gene ends were 5 bases for V and 7 bases for J; bases not matched to a gene: 4. Germline V gene data show CDR1 as LGHNT and CDR2 as FRNRAP. The CDR3 spans 13 residues. The chain's CDR3 is CASGSDRGQPQHF. The CDR3 DNA sequence: TGTGCTAGTGGTAGCGACAGGGGCCAGCCCCAGCATTTT. Full variable domain (outside the CDR3, taken from reference TRBV12-5 and TRBJ1-5): DARVTQTPRHKVTEMGQEVTMRCQPILGHNTVFWYRQTMMQGLELLAYFRNRAPLDDSGMPKDRFSAEMPDATLATLKIQPSEPRDSAVYFCASGSDRGQPQHFGDGTRLSIL.

The chain couples TRBV5-5 to TRBJ2-1, with 8 bases fitting TRBD2. Germline trimming cut 1 base from V and 4 bases from J; bases unmatched to any gene: 7. The CDR3 spans 16 residues. Germline V gene lookup returns CDR1 SGHKS and CDR2 YYEKEE (reference sequence). This CDR3 reads CASSLRELAVYNEQFF. The CDR3 coding sequence is TGTGCCAGCAGCTTGAGGGAACTAGCGGTATACAATGAGCAGTTCTTC.

This sequence joins TRBV11-2 and TRBJ1-3, with 8 bases that match TRBD1. The germline gives CDR1 SGHAT, CDR2 FQNNGV. This CDR3 is 16 amino acids long. The V segment lost 5 bases and the J segment 9 bases; nucleotides outside the gene matches: 15. CDR3 sequence reads: CASSPGGGRGDGTIYF. The DNA of the CDR3 is TGTGCCAGCAGCCCAGGGGGCGGCAGGGGAGACGGCACCATATATTTT.

V is TRBV6-4 and J is TRBJ2-3; 10 bases agree with TRBD2. After removal of 2 bases from V and 3 bases from J, the junction contained 8 bases not matched to a gene. This CDR3 region has 17 residues. Germline V lookup: CDR1 MRHNA, CDR2 SNTAGT. DNA for the CDR3: TGTGCCAGCAGTGACGGGGCTAGCGGGAGTCTAACAGATACGCAGTATTTT. This gives the protein CASSDGASGSLTDTQYF.

V gene TRBV6-1 combines with J gene TRBJ1-1, with D maybe TRBD1 (5 bases). V gave up 2 bases and J gave up 1 base, with 5 bases separating them. The CDR3 has 13 residues. The germline CDR1 and CDR2 sequences are MNHNS and SASEGT. The CDR3 bases are TGTGCCAGCAGTGAACAGGGGAACACTGAAGCTTTCTTT. It is translated as CASSEQGNTEAFF.

This clone was seen only a few times. J is TRBJ1-4 and V is TRBV27; D may be TRBD1 (5 bases). CDR1 MNHEY and CDR2 SMNVEV come from the germline V gene (reference sequence). V shed 3 bases and J shed 6 bases, with 11 bases lying between them. The CDR3 extends over 14 amino acids. As DNA, the CDR3 is TGTGCCAGCAGTTTTGCAGGGTGGGATGAAAAACTGTTTTTT. Translated, it gives CASSFAGWDEKLFF. The entire variable domain, with the rest obtained from reference TRBV27 and TRBJ1-4, is as follows: EAQVTQNPRYLITVTGKKLTVTCSQNMNHEYMSWYRQDPGLGLRQIYYSMNVEVTDKGDVPEGYKVSRKEKRNFPLILESPSPNQTSLYFCASSFAGWDEKLFFGSGTQLSVL.

The genes are TRBV28 and TRBJ1-1; 9 positions match TRBD1. The CDR3 runs to 15 residues. J gave up 4 bases and V 4 bases, and 7 bases lay outside the gene matches. CDR1 is MDHEN and CDR2 is SYDVKM in the germline V gene. This CDR3 reads CASSYTGGRITEAFF. The CDR3 DNA follows: TGTGCCAGCAGTTATACAGGGGGCCGTATCACTGAAGCTTTCTTT. Using reference TRBV28 and TRBJ1-1 for the parts outside the CDR3, the full variable domain is DVKVTQSSRYLVKRTGEKVFLECVQDMDHENMFWYRQDPGLGLRLIYFSYDVKMKEKGDIPEGYSVSREKKERFSLILESASTNQTSMYLCASSYTGGRITEAFFGQGTRLTVV.

This rearrangement joins TRBV7-2 to TRBJ1-3; 8 bases agree with TRBD1. Unmatched junction bases numbered 5, after V lost 4 bases and J lost 3 bases. Germline CDR1 SGHTA, CDR2 FQGNSA. The CDR3 extends over 15 amino acids. Here the CDR3 DNA reads TGTGCCAGCAGCTCGGTACAGGGGGGTGGAAACACCATATATTTT. It translates to CASSSVQGGGNTIYF. The full variable domain, with the rest looked up from reference TRBV7-2 and TRBJ1-3, is GAGVSQSPSNKVTEKGKDVELRCDPISGHTALYWYRQSLGQGLEFLIYFQGNSAPDKSGLPSDRFSAERTGGSVSTLTIQRTQQEDSAVYLCASSSVQGGGNTIYFGEGSWLTVV.

The chain recombines TRBV4-1 with TRBJ2-1; TRBD2 matches at 9 bases. Germline lookup yields CDR1 MGHRA and CDR2 YSYEKL. The CDR3 spans 15 residues. Unmatched junction bases numbered 6, after V lost 0 bases and J lost 9 bases. The CDR3 DNA follows: TGCGCCAGCAGCCAAGATAGGCGGGAGGGCAGTGAGCAGTTCTTC. As protein: CASSQDRREGSEQFF.

The chain is built from TRBV19 and TRBJ1-2; D remains unclear. V was cut by 7 bases and J by 2 bases, with 11 bases left in between. Germline lookup yields CDR1 LNHDA and CDR2 SQIVND (reference sequence). The CDR3 is made up of 13 amino acids. The CDR3 region has the DNA TGTGCCAGTACAATAGGAAAAAACTATGGCTACACCTTC. Protein: CASTIGKNYGYTF.